This T cell receptor beta chain comes out of a study of neoadjuvant nivolumab and ipilimumab in lung cancer. Study results and limitations: TCR clonality did not significantly correlate with pathologic tumor regression. Pretherapy blood TCR richness correlated positively with resected tumor richness. Resected tumors had greater TCR richness and clonality than uninvolved lung.

This CDR3 comprises 13 residues. Germline values: CDR1 MDHEN, CDR2 SYDVKM. V gave up 3 bases and J gave up 12 bases; unmatched junction bases: 4. The table lists this clone with a few counts. Its specificity is unknown. TCRdb's table, derived via immunoSEQ multiplex PCR, lists solely in-frame clones and lacks some. The sample contains under 15,000 clones, roughly 95% of which appear only once. The sample was peripheral blood, taken after neoadjuvant nivolumab, alone or with ipilimumab, at or shortly before surgery. This sequence originates from an adult with non-small cell lung cancer. This chain connects TRBV28 to TRBJ2-2, with 10 bases matching TRBD1. CDR3 sequence: CASSFRGQGKLFF. For the CDR3, the DNA is TGTGCCAGCAGTTTCCGGGGACAGGGGAAGCTGTTTTTT. The full variable domain, with the rest looked up from reference TRBV28 and TRBJ2-2, is DVKVTQSSRYLVKRTGEKVFLECVQDMDHENMFWYRQDPGLGLRLIYFSYDVKMKEKGDIPEGYSVSREKKERFSLILESASTNQTSMYLCASSFRGQGKLFFGEGSRLTVL.